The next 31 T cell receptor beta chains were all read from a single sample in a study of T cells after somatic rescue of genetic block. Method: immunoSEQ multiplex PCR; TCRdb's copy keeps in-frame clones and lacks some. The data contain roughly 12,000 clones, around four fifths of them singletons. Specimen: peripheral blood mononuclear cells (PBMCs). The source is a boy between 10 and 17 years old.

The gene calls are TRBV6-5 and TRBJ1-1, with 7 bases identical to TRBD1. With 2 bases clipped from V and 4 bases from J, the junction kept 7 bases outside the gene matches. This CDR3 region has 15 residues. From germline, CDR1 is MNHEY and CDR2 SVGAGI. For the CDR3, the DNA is TGTGCCAGCAGTTACCGGGGACAGTTGAGCACTGAAGCTTTCTTT. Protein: CASSYRGQLSTEAFF.

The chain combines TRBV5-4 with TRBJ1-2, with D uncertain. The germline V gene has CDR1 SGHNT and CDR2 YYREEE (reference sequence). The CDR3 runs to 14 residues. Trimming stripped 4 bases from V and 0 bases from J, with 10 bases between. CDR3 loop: CASSVAWANYGYTF. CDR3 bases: TGTGCCAGCAGCGTCGCGTGGGCTAACTATGGCTACACCTTC.

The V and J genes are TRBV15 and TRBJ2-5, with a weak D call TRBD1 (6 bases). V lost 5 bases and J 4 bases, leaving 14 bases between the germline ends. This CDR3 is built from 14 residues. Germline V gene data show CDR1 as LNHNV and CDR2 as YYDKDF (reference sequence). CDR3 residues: CATSYRVTGETQYF. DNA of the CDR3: TGTGCCACCAGCTACAGGGTCACCGGAGAGACCCAGTACTTC.

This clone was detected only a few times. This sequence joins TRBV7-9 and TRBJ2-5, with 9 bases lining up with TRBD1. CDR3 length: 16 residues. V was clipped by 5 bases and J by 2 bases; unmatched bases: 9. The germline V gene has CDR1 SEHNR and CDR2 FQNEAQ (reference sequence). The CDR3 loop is CASSNSGTGLQETQYF. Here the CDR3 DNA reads TGTGCCAGCAGCAATTCCGGGACAGGGTTGCAAGAGACCCAGTACTTC.

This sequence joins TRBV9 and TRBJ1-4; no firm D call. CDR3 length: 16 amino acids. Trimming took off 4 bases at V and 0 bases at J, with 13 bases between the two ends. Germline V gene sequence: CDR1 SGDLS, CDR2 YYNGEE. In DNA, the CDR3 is TGTGCCAGCAGCTCCGAGGATGGCCCAACTAATGAAAAACTGTTTTTT. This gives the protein CASSSEDGPTNEKLFF.

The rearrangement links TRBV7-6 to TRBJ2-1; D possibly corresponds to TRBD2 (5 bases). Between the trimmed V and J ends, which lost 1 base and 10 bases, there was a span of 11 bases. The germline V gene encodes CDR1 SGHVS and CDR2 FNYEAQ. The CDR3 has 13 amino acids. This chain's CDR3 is CASSLGLGGEQFF. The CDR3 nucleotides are TGTGCCAGCAGCTTAGGGCTCGGCGGGGAGCAGTTCTTC.

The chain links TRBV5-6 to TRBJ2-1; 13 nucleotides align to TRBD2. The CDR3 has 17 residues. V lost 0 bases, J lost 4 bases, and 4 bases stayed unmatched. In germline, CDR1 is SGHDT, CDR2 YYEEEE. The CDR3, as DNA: TGTGCCAGCAGCTTGGGACTAGCGGGGGGAAGGTACAATGAGCAGTTCTTC. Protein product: CASSLGLAGGRYNEQFF. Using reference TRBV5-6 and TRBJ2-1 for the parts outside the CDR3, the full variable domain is DAGVTQSPTHLIKTRGQQVTLRCSPKSGHDTVSWYQQALGQGPQFIFQYYEEEERQRGNFPDRFSGHQFPNYSSELNVNALLLGDSALYLCASSLGLAGGRYNEQFFGPGTRLTVL.

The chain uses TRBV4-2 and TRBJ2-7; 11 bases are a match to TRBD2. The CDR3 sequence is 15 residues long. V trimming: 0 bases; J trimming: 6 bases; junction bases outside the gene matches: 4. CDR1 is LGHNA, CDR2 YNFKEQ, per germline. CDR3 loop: CASSQESLAGGEQYF. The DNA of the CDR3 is TGTGCCAGCAGCCAAGAATCCCTAGCGGGAGGCGAGCAGTACTTC.

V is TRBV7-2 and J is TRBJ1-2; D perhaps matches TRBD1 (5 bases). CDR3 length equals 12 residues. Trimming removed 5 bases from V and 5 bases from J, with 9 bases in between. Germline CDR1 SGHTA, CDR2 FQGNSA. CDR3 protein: CASSIQGYGYTF. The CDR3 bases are TGTGCCAGCAGCATTCAGGGATATGGCTACACCTTC.

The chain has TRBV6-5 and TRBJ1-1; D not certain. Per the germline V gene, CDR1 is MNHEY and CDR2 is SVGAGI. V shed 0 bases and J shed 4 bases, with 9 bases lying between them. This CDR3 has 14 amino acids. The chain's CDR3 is CASSYSPVSTEAFF. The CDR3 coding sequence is TGTGCCAGCAGTTACTCGCCCGTTTCCACTGAAGCTTTCTTT.

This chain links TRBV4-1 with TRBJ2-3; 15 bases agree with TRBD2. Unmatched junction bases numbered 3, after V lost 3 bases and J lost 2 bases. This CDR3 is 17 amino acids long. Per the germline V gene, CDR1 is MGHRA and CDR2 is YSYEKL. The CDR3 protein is CASSQGLAGGNTDTQYF. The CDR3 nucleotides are TGCGCCAGCAGCCAGGGACTAGCGGGGGGCAACACAGATACGCAGTATTTT.

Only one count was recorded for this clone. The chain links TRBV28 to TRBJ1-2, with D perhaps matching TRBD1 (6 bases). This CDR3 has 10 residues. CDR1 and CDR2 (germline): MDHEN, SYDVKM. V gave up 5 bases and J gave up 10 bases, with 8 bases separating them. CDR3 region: CASSGQFYTF. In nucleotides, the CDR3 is TGTGCCAGCAGTGGACAGTTCTACACCTTC.

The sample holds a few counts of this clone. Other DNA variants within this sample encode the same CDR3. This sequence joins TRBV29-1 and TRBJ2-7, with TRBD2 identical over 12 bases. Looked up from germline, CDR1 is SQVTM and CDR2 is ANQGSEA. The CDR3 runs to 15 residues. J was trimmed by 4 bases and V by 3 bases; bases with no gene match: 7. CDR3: CSVEDSSGRGYEQYF. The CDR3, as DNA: TGCAGCGTTGAGGACTCTAGCGGGAGGGGATACGAGCAGTACTTC.

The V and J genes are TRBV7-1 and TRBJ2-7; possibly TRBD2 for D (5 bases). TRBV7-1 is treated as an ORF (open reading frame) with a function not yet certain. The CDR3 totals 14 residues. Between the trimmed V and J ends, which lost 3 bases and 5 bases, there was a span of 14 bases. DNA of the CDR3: TGTGCCAGCAGCTCCCGAGGGCTAAGGGACGAGCAGTACTTC. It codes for CASSSRGLRDEQYF.

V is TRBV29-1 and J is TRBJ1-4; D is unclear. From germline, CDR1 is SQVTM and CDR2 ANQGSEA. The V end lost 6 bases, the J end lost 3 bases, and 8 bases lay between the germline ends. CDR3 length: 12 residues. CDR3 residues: CSVTWANEKLFF. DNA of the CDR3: TGCAGCGTAACATGGGCTAATGAAAAACTGTTTTTT.

In DNA, the CDR3 is TGTGCCAGCAGCCTTCCCCTAGCGGGCCGTTACAATGAGCAGTTCTTC. Its protein is CASSLPLAGRYNEQFF. The rearrangement links TRBV28 to TRBJ2-1; 8 bases line up with TRBD2. This CDR3 has 16 residues. Trimming at V came to 6 bases and at J to 4 bases, leaving 11 bases not matched to a gene. Germline V CDR1 and CDR2: MDHEN, SYDVKM.

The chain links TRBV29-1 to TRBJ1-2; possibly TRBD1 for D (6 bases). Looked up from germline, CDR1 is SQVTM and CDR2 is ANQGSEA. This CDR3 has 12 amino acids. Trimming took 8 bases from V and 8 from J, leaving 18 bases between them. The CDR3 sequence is CSSAWGGGGYTF. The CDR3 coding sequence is TGCAGCTCAGCGTGGGGGGGCGGCGGCTACACCTTC.

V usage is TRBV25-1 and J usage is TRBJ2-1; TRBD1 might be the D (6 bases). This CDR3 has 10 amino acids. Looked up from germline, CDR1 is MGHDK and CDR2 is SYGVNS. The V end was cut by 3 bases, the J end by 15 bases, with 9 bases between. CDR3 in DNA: TGTGCCAGCAGTGATACAGGGACGTTCTTC. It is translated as CASSDTGTFF.

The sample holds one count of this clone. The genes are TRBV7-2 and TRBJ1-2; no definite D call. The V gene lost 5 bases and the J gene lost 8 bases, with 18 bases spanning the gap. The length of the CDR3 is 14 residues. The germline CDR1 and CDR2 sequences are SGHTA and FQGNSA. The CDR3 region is CASSLIPGRPGYTF. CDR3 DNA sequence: TGTGCCAGCAGCCTCATCCCCGGGAGGCCGGGCTACACCTTC.

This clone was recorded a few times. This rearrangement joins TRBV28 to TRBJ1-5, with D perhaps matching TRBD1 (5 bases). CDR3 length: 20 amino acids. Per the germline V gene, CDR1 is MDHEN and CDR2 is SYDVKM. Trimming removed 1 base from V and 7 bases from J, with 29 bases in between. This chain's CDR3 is CASSLSPRGFGAIDGQPQHF. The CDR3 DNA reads TGTGCCAGCAGTTTATCGCCCCGGGGGTTCGGGGCAATTGACGGGCAGCCCCAGCATTTT.

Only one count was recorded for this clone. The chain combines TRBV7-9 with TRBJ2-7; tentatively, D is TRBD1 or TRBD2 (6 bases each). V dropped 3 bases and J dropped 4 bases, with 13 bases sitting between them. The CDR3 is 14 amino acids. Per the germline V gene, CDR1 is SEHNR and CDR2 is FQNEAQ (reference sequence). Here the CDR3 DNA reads TGTGCCAGCAGCTTCGGGCAGGGGAGGTACGAGCAGTACTTC. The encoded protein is CASSFGQGRYEQYF.

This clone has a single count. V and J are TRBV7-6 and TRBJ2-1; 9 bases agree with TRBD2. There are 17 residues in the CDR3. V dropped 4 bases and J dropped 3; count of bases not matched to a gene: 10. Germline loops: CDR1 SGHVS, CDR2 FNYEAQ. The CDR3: CASSWVTSGNNYNEQFF. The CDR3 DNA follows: TGTGCCAGCAGCTGGGTGACTAGCGGAAATAACTACAATGAGCAGTTCTTC.

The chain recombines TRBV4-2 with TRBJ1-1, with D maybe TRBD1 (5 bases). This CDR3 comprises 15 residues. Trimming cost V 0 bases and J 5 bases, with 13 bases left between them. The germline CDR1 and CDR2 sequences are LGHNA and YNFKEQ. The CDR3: CASSQDRLGGTEAFF. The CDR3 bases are TGTGCCAGCAGCCAAGATCGGCTGGGGGGAACTGAAGCTTTCTTT.

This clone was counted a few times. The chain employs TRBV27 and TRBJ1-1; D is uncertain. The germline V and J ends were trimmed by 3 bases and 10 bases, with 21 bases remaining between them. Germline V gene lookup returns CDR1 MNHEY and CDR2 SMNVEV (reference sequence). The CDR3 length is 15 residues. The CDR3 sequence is CASSLTEVGSGGAFF. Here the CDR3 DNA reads TGTGCCAGCAGTTTGACCGAGGTAGGGTCGGGAGGAGCTTTCTTT.

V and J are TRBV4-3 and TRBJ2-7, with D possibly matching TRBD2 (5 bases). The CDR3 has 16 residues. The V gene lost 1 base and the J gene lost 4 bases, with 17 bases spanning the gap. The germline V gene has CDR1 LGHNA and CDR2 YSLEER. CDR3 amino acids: CASSQGWQRSRYEQYF. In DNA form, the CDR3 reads TGCGCCAGCAGCCAAGGATGGCAGCGGTCGAGATACGAGCAGTACTTC.

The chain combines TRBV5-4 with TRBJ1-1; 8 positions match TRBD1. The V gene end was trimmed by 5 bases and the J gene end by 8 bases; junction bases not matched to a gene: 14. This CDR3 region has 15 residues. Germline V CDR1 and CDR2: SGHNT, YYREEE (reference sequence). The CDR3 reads CASRHGGTGVVEAFF. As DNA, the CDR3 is TGTGCCAGCAGACATGGGGGGACAGGTGTGGTCGAAGCTTTCTTT.

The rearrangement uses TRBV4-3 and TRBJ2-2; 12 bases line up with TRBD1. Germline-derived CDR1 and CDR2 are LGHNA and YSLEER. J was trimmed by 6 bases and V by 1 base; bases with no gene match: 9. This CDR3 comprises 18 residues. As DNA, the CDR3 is TGCGCCAGCAGCCAAGTGGGGACAGGGGGCGTCCCAGCCGGGGAGCTGTTTTTT. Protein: CASSQVGTGGVPAGELFF.

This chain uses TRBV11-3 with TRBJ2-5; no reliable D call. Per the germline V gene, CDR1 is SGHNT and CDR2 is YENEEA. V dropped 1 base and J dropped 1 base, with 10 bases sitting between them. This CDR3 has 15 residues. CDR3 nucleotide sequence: TGTGCCAGCAGCTTAGGTGGCAGTACCCAAGAGACCCAGTACTTC. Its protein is CASSLGGSTQETQYF.

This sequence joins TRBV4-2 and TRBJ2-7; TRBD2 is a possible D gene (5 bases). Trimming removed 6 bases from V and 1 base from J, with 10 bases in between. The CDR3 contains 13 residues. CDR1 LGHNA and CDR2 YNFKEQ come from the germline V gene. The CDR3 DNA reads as TGTGCCAGCAGTCCCCCGGGATCCTACGAGCAGTACTTC. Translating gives CASSPPGSYEQYF.

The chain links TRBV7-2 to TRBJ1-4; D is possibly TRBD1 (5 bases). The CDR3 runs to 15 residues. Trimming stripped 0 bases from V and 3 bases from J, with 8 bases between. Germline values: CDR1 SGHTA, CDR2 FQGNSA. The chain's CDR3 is CASSLAGGSNEKLFF. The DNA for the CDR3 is TGTGCCAGCAGCTTAGCTGGGGGTTCTAATGAAAAACTGTTTTTT.

In DNA form, the CDR3 reads TGTGCCAGCAGTTTCTATAGCGGGAGATTTGAGCAGTTCTTC. Translating it yields CASSFYSGRFEQFF. The chain joins TRBV28 to TRBJ2-1; 9 nucleotides agree with TRBD2. V shed 3 bases and J 9 bases; nucleotides not matched to a gene: 6. Germline V gene sequence: CDR1 MDHEN, CDR2 SYDVKM. This CDR3 has 14 residues.